The rows below give T cell receptor beta chains drawn from one sample of a study of T cell responses to AZD1222 COVID-19 vaccine. Sequencing used immunoSEQ multiplex PCR; TCRdb keeps in-frame clones, though not all of them. The sample records 100,000 or so clones, more than 70% being singletons. The specimen was peripheral blood, collected 28 days after the second AZD1222 dose. The origin of the receptors is an adult who received the AZD1222 COVID-19 vaccine. Both conserved end residues are part of each CDR3. The order of the fields is clone size, D gene, V gene, J gene, CDR3 protein, CDR3 DNA. A D gene is named only where the DNA matches it firmly. The listing skips clone size in some rows; elsewhere it reads once, few, many or a size class.

NA,TRBD1,TRBV5-1,TRBJ1-1,CASSAGQGSTEAFF,TGCGCCAGCAGCGCGGGACAGGGGAGCACTGAAGCTTTCTTT
NA,TRBD1,TRBV6-5,TRBJ2-5,CASSRDRRQETQYF,TGTGCCAGCAGCAGGGACAGGCGCCAAGAGACCCAGTACTTC
NA,TRBD1,TRBV10-2,TRBJ2-7,CASRDREREQYF,TGCGCCAGCCGGGACAGGGAGCGGGAGCAGTACTTC
NA,NA,TRBV4-1,TRBJ2-4,CASSQGSGMTKNIQYF,TGCGCCAGCAGCCAAGGATCCGGGATGACCAAAAACATTCAGTACTTC
NA,NA,TRBV9,TRBJ2-3,CASSVRTQGADTQYF,TGTGCCAGCAGCGTAAGGACCCAGGGTGCAGATACGCAGTATTTT
NA,NA,TRBV9,TRBJ1-2,CASSVELQGYGYTF,TGTGCCAGCAGCGTAGAATTACAGGGTTATGGCTACACCTTC
NA,NA,TRBV7-2,TRBJ2-1,CASSLGGGKGNEQFF,TGTGCCAGCAGCTTAGGTGGGGGAAAGGGGAATGAGCAGTTCTTC
NA,NA,TRBV5-8,TRBJ2-5,CASSLGTGLETQYF,TGTGCCAGCAGTCTGGGGACGGGATTAGAGACCCAGTACTTC
NA,TRBD2,TRBV4-2,TRBJ2-3,CASSQGTSGPSTDTQYF,TGTGCCAGCAGCCAAGGGACTAGCGGGCCCTCCACAGATACGCAGTATTTT
once,NA,TRBV2,TRBJ2-3,CASLGVFVNTQYF,TGTGCCAGCTTAGGGGTCTTCGTGAATACGCAGTATTTT
NA,NA,TRBV19,TRBJ2-3,CASTDYPTDTQYF,TGTGCCAGTACAGACTATCCCACAGATACGCAGTATTTT
NA,NA,TRBV5-1,TRBJ2-5,CASSFLGDQETQYF,TGCGCCAGCAGCTTCCTGGGGGACCAAGAGACCCAGTACTTC
NA,NA,TRBV5-6,TRBJ2-7,CASSPPGWGAPYEQYF,TGTGCCAGCAGCCCCCCCGGTTGGGGGGCACCCTACGAGCAGTACTTC
NA,NA,TRBV6-1,TRBJ2-1,CASSEASAGANEQFF,TGTGCCAGCAGTGAAGCCTCGGCAGGGGCTAATGAGCAGTTCTTC
NA,TRBD1,TRBV5-8,TRBJ2-7,CASNVGQGLLIGNYEQYF,TGTGCCAGCAACGTTGGACAGGGACTTCTTATCGGAAACTACGAGCAGTACTTC
NA,NA,TRBV12-1,TRBJ2-1,CASSPGLNSYNEQFF,TGTGCCAGCAGCCCCGGACTGAACTCCTACAATGAGCAGTTCTTC
NA,NA,TRBV28,TRBJ1-4,CASSLDGLGGGLFF,TGTGCCAGCAGTTTGGACGGTTTAGGTGGCGGACTGTTTTTT
NA,TRBD1,TRBV6-5,TRBJ1-1,CASRADRDGKAFF,TGTGCCAGCAGGGCAGACAGGGATGGTAAGGCTTTCTTT
NA,NA,TRBV27,TRBJ1-5,CASSTLNQPQHF,TGTGCCAGCAGTACCCTCAATCAGCCCCAGCATTTT
NA,NA,TRBV10-1,TRBJ2-3,CASSGRSPADTQYF,TGCGCCAGCAGCGGAAGGTCACCCGCAGATACGCAGTATTTT
NA,NA,TRBV7-2,TRBJ2-1,CASSPTIGDAAYNEQFF,TGTGCCAGCAGCCCAACGATCGGGGACGCCGCCTACAATGAGCAGTTCTTC
NA,TRBD1,TRBV6-1,TRBJ1-5,CASSGGTGAPGQPQHF,TGTGCCAGCAGTGGCGGGACAGGGGCCCCTGGACAGCCCCAGCATTTT
NA,NA,TRBV28,TRBJ2-7,CASSLGHPYEQYF,TGTGCCAGCAGTTTAGGACACCCCTACGAGCAGTACTTC
NA,NA,TRBV28,TRBJ2-5,CASSFSRGKEIQETQYF,TGTGCCAGCAGTTTTAGTAGGGGTAAAGAAATCCAAGAGACCCAGTACTTC
NA,TRBD1,TRBV7-6,TRBJ1-5,CASSLGGQGVGQPQHF,TGTGCCAGCAGCTTAGGAGGACAGGGGGTCGGTCAGCCCCAGCATTTT
NA,TRBD1,TRBV9,TRBJ1-1,CASTPSTGRFTEAFF,TGTGCCAGCACCCCATCGACAGGGAGGTTCACTGAAGCTTTCTTT
NA,NA,TRBV14,TRBJ2-5,CATRGSGGETQYF,TGTGCCACCAGGGGGTCGGGAGGAGAGACCCAGTACTTC
NA,NA,TRBV27,TRBJ1-4,CASRERGREEKLFF,TGTGCCAGCAGGGAACGGGGGCGAGAGGAAAAACTGTTTTTT
NA,TRBD1,TRBV5-1,TRBJ1-1,CASSAQGVGTEAFF,TGCGCCAGCAGCGCGCAGGGGGTGGGCACTGAAGCTTTCTTT
NA,NA,TRBV25-1,TRBJ2-7,CASSEFGYEQYF,TGTGCCAGCAGTGAATTCGGCTACGAGCAGTACTTC
NA,NA,TRBV29-1,TRBJ2-1,CSVPRGGSSYNEQFF,TGCAGCGTCCCTCGGGGCGGAAGCTCCTACAATGAGCAGTTCTTC
NA,TRBD1,TRBV9,TRBJ1-2,CASSATGDYGYTF,TGTGCCAGCAGCGCCACAGGGGACTATGGCTACACCTTC
few,NA,TRBV30,TRBJ1-4,CAWSVQREKLFF,TGTGCCTGGAGTGTACAGAGGGAAAAACTGTTTTTT
once,TRBD1,TRBV7-9,TRBJ2-7,CASSLMGQGGHEQYF,TGTGCCAGCAGCTTAATGGGACAGGGGGGCCACGAGCAGTACTTC
NA,NA,TRBV6-6,TRBJ1-5,CASSYGAGVSNQPQHF,TGTGCCAGCAGTTACGGGGCAGGGGTTAGCAATCAGCCCCAGCATTTT
NA,TRBD1,TRBV12-3/TRBV12-4,TRBJ1-1,CASRSGGWTEAFF,TGTGCCAGCAGGTCAGGGGGCTGGACTGAAGCTTTCTTT
NA,NA,TRBV2,TRBJ1-1,CASSVGRGVNTEAFF,TGTGCCAGCAGTGTCGGTCGAGGGGTGAACACTGAAGCTTTCTTT
NA,TRBD2,TRBV13,TRBJ2-1,CASSLRGGGNEQFF,TGTGCCAGCAGCTTACGCGGGGGGGGCAATGAGCAGTTCTTC
NA,TRBD1,TRBV18,TRBJ2-1,CASSSTGTEYNEQFF,TGTGCCAGCTCGAGCACCGGGACAGAATACAATGAGCAGTTCTTC